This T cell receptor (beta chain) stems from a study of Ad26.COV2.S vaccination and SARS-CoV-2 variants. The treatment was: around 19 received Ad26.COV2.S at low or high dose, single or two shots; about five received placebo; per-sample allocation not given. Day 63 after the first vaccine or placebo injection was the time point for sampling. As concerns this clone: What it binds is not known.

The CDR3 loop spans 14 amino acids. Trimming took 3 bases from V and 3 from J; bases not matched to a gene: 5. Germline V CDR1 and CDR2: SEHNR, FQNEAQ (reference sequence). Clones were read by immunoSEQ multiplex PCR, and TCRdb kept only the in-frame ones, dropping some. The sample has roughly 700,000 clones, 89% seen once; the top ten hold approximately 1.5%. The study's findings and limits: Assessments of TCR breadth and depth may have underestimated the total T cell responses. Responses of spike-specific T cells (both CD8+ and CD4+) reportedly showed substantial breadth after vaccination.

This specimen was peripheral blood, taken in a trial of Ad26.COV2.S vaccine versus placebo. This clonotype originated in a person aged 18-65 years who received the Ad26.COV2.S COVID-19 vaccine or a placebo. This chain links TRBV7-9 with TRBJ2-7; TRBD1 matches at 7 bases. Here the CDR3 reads CASSLPGQNYEQYF. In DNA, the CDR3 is TGTGCCAGCAGCTTGCCGGGACAGAACTACGAGCAGTACTTC.